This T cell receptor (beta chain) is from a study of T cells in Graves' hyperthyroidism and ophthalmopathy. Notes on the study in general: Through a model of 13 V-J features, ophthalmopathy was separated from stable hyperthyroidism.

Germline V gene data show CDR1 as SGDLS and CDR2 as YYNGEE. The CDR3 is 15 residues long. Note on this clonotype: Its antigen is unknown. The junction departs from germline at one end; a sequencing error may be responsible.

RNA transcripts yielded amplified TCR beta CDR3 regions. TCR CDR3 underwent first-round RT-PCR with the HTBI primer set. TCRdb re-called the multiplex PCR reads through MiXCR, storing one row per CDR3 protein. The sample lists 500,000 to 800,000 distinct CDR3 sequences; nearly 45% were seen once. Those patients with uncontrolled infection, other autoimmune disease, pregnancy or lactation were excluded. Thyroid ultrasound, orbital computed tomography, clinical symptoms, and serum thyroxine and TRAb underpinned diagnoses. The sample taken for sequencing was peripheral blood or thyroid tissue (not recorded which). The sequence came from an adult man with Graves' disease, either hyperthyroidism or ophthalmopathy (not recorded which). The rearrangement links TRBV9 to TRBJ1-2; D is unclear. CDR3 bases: TGTGCCAGCAGCGTAGCTGGCTTCCCTAACTATGGCCACACCTTC. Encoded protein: CASSVAGFPNYGHTF.